These 30 T cell receptor beta chains share one sample of origin, sequenced in a study of T cells in Graves' hyperthyroidism and ophthalmopathy. Authors of the study amplified TCR beta CDR3 regions from RNA transcripts. HTBI primers were used for first-round RT-PCR of the TCR CDR3. TCRdb used MiXCR to reprocess the multiplex PCR reads, holding one entry per CDR3 protein. The sample has 600,000 to 800,000 distinct CDR3 sequences, roughly a third seen once. Sample: blood. Source of these receptors: a woman aged 40-49 years with Graves' hyperthyroidism.

Here the CDR3 reads CASSFSGDKGRTF. The CDR3 region has the DNA TGTGCCAGCAGCTTTTCTGGAGACAAAGGTCGCACCTTC. This sequence joins TRBV7-9 and TRBJ1-2, with no clear D. Germline assignment: CDR1 SEHNR and CDR2 FQNEAQ (reference sequence). The V end was cut by 3 bases, the J end by 13 bases, with 18 bases between. The CDR3 length is 13 residues.

The DNA for the CDR3 is TGTGCCATCAGTACCAGGGTGCGTGGGACCACTGAAGCTTTCTTT. Its protein is CAISTRVRGTTEAFF. The genes are TRBV10-3 and TRBJ1-1; maybe TRBD1 (5 bases). V was pared by 5 bases and J by 4 bases, with 17 bases between. The CDR3 is 15 residues long. Germline V gene sequence: CDR1 ENHRY, CDR2 SYGVKD.

The chain carries TRBV10-3 and TRBJ1-3; no firm D call. Germline CDR1 reads ENHRY; CDR2 reads SYGVKD. The CDR3 loop spans 12 amino acids. V dropped 8 bases and J dropped 5 bases, with 10 bases sitting between them. The CDR3 protein is CAILGGRNTIYF. Written as DNA, the CDR3 is TGTGCCATCCTGGGCGGGCGAAACACCATATATTTT.

With regard to this clonotype: With a much larger clone just one base away, this may be a read error. The chain is built from TRBV10-3 and TRBJ2-2; TRBD1 might be the D (6 bases). Deletions cut 6 bases from V and 7 bases from J, with 9 bases between. Germline assignment: CDR1 ENHRY and CDR2 SYGVKD. This CDR3 contains 12 residues. The CDR3 reads CAIRNRDGELFF. DNA of the CDR3: TGTGCCATCAGGAACAGGGACGGGGAGCTGTTTTTT.

In DNA, the CDR3 is TGTGCCAGCAGTTACTCCACAGTGATCCGGGGTAATGAAAAACTGTTTTTT. Residues: CASSYSTVIRGNEKLFF. This chain connects TRBV12-3 or TRBV12-4 to TRBJ1-4; unclear D gene. There are 17 residues in the CDR3. V lost 4 bases to trimming and J lost 4 bases, with 19 bases between them.

The rearrangement links TRBV7-2 to TRBJ2-5, with 8 bases that match TRBD2. V shed 5 bases, J shed 5 bases, and the junction held 16 bases outside the gene matches. CDR1 and CDR2 (germline): SGHTA, FQGNSA. The CDR3 contains 17 residues. The CDR3 here is CASSQASTGGAGETQYF. The CDR3 DNA sequence: TGTGCCAGCAGCCAAGCCTCGACGGGGGGGGCCGGGGAGACCCAGTACTTC.

The chain combines TRBV29-1 with TRBJ1-2, with D perhaps matching TRBD1 (5 bases). Germline lookup yields CDR1 SQVTM and CDR2 ANQGSEA. There are 12 residues in the CDR3. Trimming stripped 8 bases from V and 3 bases from J, with 13 bases between. Here the CDR3 reads CSLTGADYGYTF. The DNA of the CDR3 is TGCAGCTTAACCGGGGCGGACTATGGCTACACCTTC. Full variable domain (outside the CDR3, taken from reference TRBV29-1 and TRBJ1-2): SAVISQKPSRDICQRGTSLTIQCQVDSQVTMMFWYRQQPGQSLTLIATANQGSEATYESGFVIDKFPISRPNLTFSTLTVSNMSPEDSSIYLCSLTGADYGYTFGSGTRLTVV.

The CDR3 region has the DNA TGCAGTGCTCGGGACAGCCAATACTATGGCTACACCTTC. Protein sequence: CSARDSQYYGYTF. The chain carries TRBV20-1 and TRBJ1-2; 7 bases are shared with TRBD1. The CDR3 has 13 residues. Germline V gene data show CDR1 as DFQATT and CDR2 as SNEGSKA (reference sequence). With V trimmed by 5 bases and J by 3 bases, 6 bases remained unmatched.

This clonotype has a count of ten or more. The chain employs TRBV19 and TRBJ1-5, with D hard to call. The germline gives CDR1 LNHDA, CDR2 SQIVND (reference sequence). The CDR3 extends over 12 amino acids. Trimming cost V 5 bases and J 5 bases, with 7 bases left between them. The CDR3 region is CASSVPYQPQHF. For the CDR3, the DNA is TGTGCCAGTAGTGTCCCCTATCAGCCCCAGCATTTT.

This rearrangement joins TRBV7-2 to TRBJ1-2, with 8 bases matching TRBD1. Per the germline V gene, CDR1 is SGHTA and CDR2 is FQGNSA. The CDR3 sequence is 14 residues long. Trimming at V came to 3 bases and at J to 3 bases, leaving 3 bases not matched to a gene. The CDR3 DNA follows: TGTGCCAGCAGCTTGACAGGGGAGTACTATGGCTACACCTTC. Protein product: CASSLTGEYYGYTF.

This clonotype showed up just a few times. This CDR3 reads CASSDYRGGYTF. The DNA of the CDR3 is TGTGCCAGCAGTGACTACCGAGGGGGCTACACCTTC. The J gene is TRBJ1-2, the V gene TRBV6-4; D gene uncertain. The V gene's germline CDR1 is MRHNA and CDR2 SNTAGT. The germline V and J ends were trimmed by 1 base and 8 bases, with 8 bases remaining between them. The CDR3 length is 12 residues.

This clonotype was observed a few times. This rearrangement joins TRBV7-9 to TRBJ1-1; 9 bases are a match to TRBD1. Trimming at V came to 5 bases and at J to 0 bases, leaving 7 bases not matched to a gene. The CDR3 is 16 amino acids. Per germline, CDR1 SEHNR and CDR2 FQNEAQ (reference sequence). CDR3 residues: CASSQDRGPMNTEAFF. The CDR3 DNA reads as TGTGCCAGCAGCCAGGACAGGGGACCGATGAACACTGAAGCTTTCTTT.

The chain uses TRBV29-1 and TRBJ1-1; D ambiguous. Germline lookup yields CDR1 SQVTM and CDR2 ANQGSEA. V was shortened by 6 bases and J by 7 bases, with 9 bases between the two germline ends. The CDR3 runs 10 residues. CDR3 DNA sequence: TGCAGCGTGAGACCCAATGAAGCTTTCTTT. Translated: CSVRPNEAFF.

The chain combines TRBV20-1 with TRBJ2-5; D not resolved. The V gene's germline CDR1 is DFQATT and CDR2 SNEGSKA (reference sequence). V was shortened by 6 bases and J by 2 bases, with 10 bases between the two germline ends. This CDR3 has 12 amino acids. The CDR3: CSATLGQETQYF. The CDR3 bases are TGCAGTGCCACGCTAGGGCAAGAGACCCAGTACTTC.

This clonotype was seen a few times. This chain joins TRBV9 and TRBJ2-5, with 7 positions matching TRBD2. The CDR3 contains 16 residues. Germline V gives CDR1 SGDLS, CDR2 YYNGEE. The trim removed 0 bases at V and 0 bases at J, leaving 5 bases unmatched. This CDR3 reads CASSVETGRNQETQYF. The CDR3 nucleotides are TGTGCCAGCAGCGTAGAGACCGGGAGGAACCAAGAGACCCAGTACTTC.

This clonotype was counted ten times or more. The chain uses TRBV20-1 and TRBJ1-2, with 11 nucleotides matching TRBD1. Germline assignment: CDR1 DFQATT and CDR2 SNEGSKA (reference sequence). This CDR3 spans 15 amino acids. J was trimmed by 3 bases and V by 6 bases; bases with no gene match: 9. The CDR3 DNA reads as TGCAGTGCCTCGGAAATGGGACAGGGGGACTATGGCTACACCTTC. Protein product: CSASEMGQGDYGYTF.

This clonotype was counted at least ten times. V gene TRBV2 combines with J gene TRBJ1-5, with TRBD1 identical over 11 bases. J gave up 7 bases and V 2 bases, and 4 bases lay outside the gene matches. Germline CDR1 SNHLY, CDR2 FYNNEI. This CDR3 spans 15 amino acids. The CDR3 here is CASSEWGQGGQPQHF. In DNA, the CDR3 is TGTGCCAGCAGTGAATGGGGACAGGGGGGCCAGCCCCAGCATTTT.

This rearrangement joins TRBV2 to TRBJ2-7, with no clear D. The V and J ends lost 4 bases and 3 bases respectively, with 10 bases between them. The CDR3 has 13 residues. Germline V gene data show CDR1 as SNHLY and CDR2 as FYNNEI. CDR3 region: CASSVERLYEQYF. Written as DNA, the CDR3 is TGTGCCAGCAGTGTGGAAAGGCTCTACGAGCAGTACTTC.

V and J are TRBV20-1 and TRBJ1-2; D might be TRBD1 (6 bases). CDR1 DFQATT and CDR2 SNEGSKA come from the germline V gene (reference sequence). V was trimmed by 6 bases and J by 8 bases, leaving 22 bases between them. CDR3 length equals 14 residues. The CDR3 DNA reads TGCAGTGCCTCAAACAGGGACGACAATTTGGGCTACACCTTC. It encodes CSASNRDDNLGYTF.

A word on this clonotype: This may stem from a read error, because a much larger clone lies one nucleotide away. The gene calls are TRBV5-6 and TRBJ1-6; 8 positions match TRBD1. CDR3 length: 15 amino acids. CDR1 and CDR2 from the germline V gene are SGHDT and YYEEEE. CDR3 region: CASSIRTGLGSPPHF. CDR3 nucleotide sequence: TGTGCCAGCAGCATACGGACAGGGCTTGGGTCACCCCCCCACTTT.

In the case of this clonotype: A much larger clone differs from this one at a single base, so this may be a read error. The V gene is TRBV7-9, the J gene TRBJ2-7, with D perhaps TRBD1 (6 bases). This CDR3 has 14 amino acids. Trimming took off 5 bases at V and 4 bases at J, with 15 bases between the two ends. Germline V CDR1 and CDR2: SEHNR, FQNEAQ (reference sequence). The DNA of the CDR3 is TGTGCCAGCAGCCATGCTAGCAGGGGTTACGAGCAGTACTTC. Translating it yields CASSHASRGYEQYF. The full variable domain, rest sourced from reference TRBV7-9 and TRBJ2-7, is DTGVSQNPRHKITKRGQNVTFRCDPISEHNRLYWYRQTLGQGPEFLTYFQNEAQLEKSRLLSDRFSAERPKGSFSTLEIQRTEQGDSAMYLCASSHASRGYEQYFGPGTRLTVT.

The chain has TRBV7-9 and TRBJ2-7, with 7 nucleotides matching TRBD1. The end of the DNA is better explained by TRBJ2-5, so the J call may be wrong. CDR1 and CDR2 (germline): SEHNR, FQNEAQ (reference sequence). The CDR3 length is 15 residues. CDR3 loop: CASSLGPGGTETQYF. CDR3 DNA: TGTGCCAGCAGCTTAGGACCAGGGGGAACGGAGACCCAGTACTTC.

This clonotype was picked up one time. This chain joins TRBV20-1 and TRBJ2-5; no clear D gene. The V end was cut by 6 bases, the J end by 3 bases, with 17 bases between. The CDR3 consists of 14 residues. The germline gives CDR1 DFQATT, CDR2 SNEGSKA (reference sequence). The DNA for the CDR3 is TGCAGTGCCAGCAGCCAAAGCCGGAAAGAGACCCAGTACTTC. It yields the protein CSASSQSRKETQYF.

The rearrangement joins TRBV29-1 to TRBJ1-1; 10 nucleotides line up with TRBD1. Per germline, CDR1 SQVTM and CDR2 ANQGSEA. J lost 10 bases, V lost 4 bases, and 9 bases had no gene match. The CDR3 runs 13 residues. The CDR3 spells CSVGPGQGYRAFF. CDR3 in DNA: TGCAGCGTTGGTCCGGGACAGGGGTACAGAGCTTTCTTT.

V usage is TRBV20-1 and J usage is TRBJ2-2; TRBD1 aligns across 8 bases. The CDR3 sequence is 16 residues long. Per the germline V gene, CDR1 is DFQATT and CDR2 is SNEGSKA (reference sequence). Germline trimming cut 1 base from V and 3 bases from J; bases unmatched to any gene: 7. CDR3 region: CSARGQGTGYTGELFF. CDR3 DNA: TGCAGTGCTAGAGGACAAGGGACAGGCTACACCGGGGAGCTGTTTTTT.

This clonotype came up a few times. This chain connects TRBV11-3 to TRBJ2-5; maybe TRBD2 (6 bases). Trimming removed 8 bases from V and 5 bases from J, with 15 bases in between. The CDR3 loop spans 13 amino acids. The germline gives CDR1 SGHNT, CDR2 YENEEA. The CDR3 nucleotides read TGTGCCAGCGTCCCTTCGGGGGAGGAGACCCAGTACTTC. This codes for CASVPSGEETQYF.

About this clonotype itself: A much larger clone differs from this one at a single base, so this may be a read error. The V gene is TRBV20-1, the J gene TRBJ2-2; the match to TRBD2 covers 7 bases. V lost 4 bases, J lost 6 bases, and 8 bases stayed unmatched. The germline gives CDR1 DFQATT, CDR2 SNEGSKA (reference sequence). The CDR3 is 14 amino acids. The CDR3 DNA reads TGCAGTGCTATTACTAGCGAGGTGGCCGGGGAGCTGTTTTTT. Its translation: CSAITSEVAGELFF.

This clonotype turned up a few times. The rearrangement uses TRBV12-3 or TRBV12-4 and TRBJ1-1; D not resolved. CDR3 size: 13 residues. Trimming took 6 bases from V and 7 from J, leaving 15 bases between them. The CDR3 spells CASRPQGKGEAFF. CDR3 coding DNA: TGTGCCAGCAGACCCCAAGGGAAGGGTGAAGCTTTCTTT.

Ten or more counts support this clonotype. The V and J genes are TRBV4-3 and TRBJ1-6, with TRBD1 as a possible D gene (5 bases). The germline V and J ends were trimmed by 8 bases and 9 bases, with 20 bases remaining between them. This CDR3 region has 15 residues. Germline lookup yields CDR1 LGHNA and CDR2 YSLEER. The chain's CDR3 is CASRSSGQGISPLHF. DNA of the CDR3: TGCGCCAGCCGCAGTAGTGGGCAGGGCATTTCACCCCTCCACTTT.

As regards this clonotype: Possible read error: a much larger clone is one base away. This chain uses TRBV20-1 with TRBJ2-5, with D maybe TRBD2 (6 bases). Germline-derived CDR1 and CDR2 are DFQATT and SNEGSKA (reference sequence). The CDR3 runs 15 residues. Trimming removed 3 bases from V and 1 base from J, with 15 bases in between. Here the CDR3 reads CSARPPSDFQETQYF. The CDR3 DNA sequence: TGCAGTGCTAGGCCGCCTAGCGATTTCCAAGAGACCCAGTACTTC.